Reported below is one T cell receptor (beta chain). Other DNA sequences of this sample code for an identical CDR3. The record originates from a study of blood T cell repertoires in COVID-19. In the study overall: The origin of the acute and convalescent COVID-19 samples was the United States, Italy and Spain. Sources were T cells, B-cell-depleted T cells, or PBMCs; the material itself was cDNA or gDNA.

The CDR3 runs to 11 residues. Germline CDR1 DFQATT, CDR2 SNEGSKA (reference sequence). V lost 3 bases and J 5 bases, leaving 8 bases between the germline ends. In the study's own analysis: Amplification of reference gene primers was used by the study to estimate nucleated cell counts. Profiling relied on immunoSEQ multiplex PCR, and the TCRdb table lists in-frame clones only, not all of them. V, J and clone size are taken as reported in that table, and D and trimming were inferred from the DNA itself. The sample yields 160,000 or so clones, roughly nine tenths seen once. Sequencing input: peripheral blood. The V and J genes are TRBV20-1 and TRBJ2-7, with no clear D. The origin of this receptor is a man between 60 and 75 years old with acute or convalescent COVID-19. CDR3 sequence (DNA): TGCAGTGCTAGTTCAGGCCACGAGCAGTACTTC. This gives the protein CSASSGHEQYF.